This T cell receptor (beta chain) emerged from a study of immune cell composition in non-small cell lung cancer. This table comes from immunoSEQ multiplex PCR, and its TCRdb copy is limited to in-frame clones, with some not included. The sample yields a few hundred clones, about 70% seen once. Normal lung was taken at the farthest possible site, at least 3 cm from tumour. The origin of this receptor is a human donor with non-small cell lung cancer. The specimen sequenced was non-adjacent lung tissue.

CDR3 in DNA: TGTGCCAGTAGTATGAGGGAGCCCACTGAAGCTTTCTTT. Protein product: CASSMREPTEAFF. The rearrangement joins TRBV19 to TRBJ1-1; D is undetermined. This CDR3 has 13 amino acids. The germline V gene encodes CDR1 LNHDA and CDR2 SQIVND (reference sequence). Trimming took off 3 bases at V and 4 bases at J, with 9 bases between the two ends.